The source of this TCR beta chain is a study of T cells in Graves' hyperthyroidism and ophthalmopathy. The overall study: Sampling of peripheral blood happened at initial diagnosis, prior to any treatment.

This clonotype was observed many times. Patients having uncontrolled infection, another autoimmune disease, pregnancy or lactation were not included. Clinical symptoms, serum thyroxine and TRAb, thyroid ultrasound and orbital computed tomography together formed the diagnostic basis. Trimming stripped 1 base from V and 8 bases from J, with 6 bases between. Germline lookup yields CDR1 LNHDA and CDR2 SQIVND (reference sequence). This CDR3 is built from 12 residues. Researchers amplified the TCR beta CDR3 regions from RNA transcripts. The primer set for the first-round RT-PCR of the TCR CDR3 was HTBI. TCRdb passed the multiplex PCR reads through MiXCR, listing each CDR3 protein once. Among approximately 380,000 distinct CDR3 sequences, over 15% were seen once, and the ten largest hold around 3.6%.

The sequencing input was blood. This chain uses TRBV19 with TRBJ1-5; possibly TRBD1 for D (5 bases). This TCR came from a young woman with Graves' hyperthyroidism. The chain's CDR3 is CASSIGREPQHF. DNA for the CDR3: TGTGCCAGTAGTATAGGCAGGGAGCCCCAGCATTTT.